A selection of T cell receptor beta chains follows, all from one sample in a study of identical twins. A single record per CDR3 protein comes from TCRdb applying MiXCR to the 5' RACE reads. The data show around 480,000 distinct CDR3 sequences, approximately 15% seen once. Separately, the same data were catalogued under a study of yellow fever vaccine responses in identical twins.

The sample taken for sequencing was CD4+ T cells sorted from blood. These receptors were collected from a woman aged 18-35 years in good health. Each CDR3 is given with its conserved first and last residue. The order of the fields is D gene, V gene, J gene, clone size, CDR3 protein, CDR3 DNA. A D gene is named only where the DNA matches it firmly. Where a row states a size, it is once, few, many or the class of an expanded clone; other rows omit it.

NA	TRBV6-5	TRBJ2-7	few	CASSLIVAGYEQYF	TGTGCCAGCAGTCTAATCGTCGCCGGGTACGAGCAGTACTTC
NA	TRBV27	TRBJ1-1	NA	CASSFRQSTEAFF	TGTGCCAGCAGTTTTAGACAGAGCACTGAAGCTTTCTTT
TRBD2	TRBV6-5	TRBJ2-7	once	CASSYKMTSGRYEQYF	TGTGCCAGCAGTTACAAGATGACTAGCGGGAGGTACGAGCAGTACTTC
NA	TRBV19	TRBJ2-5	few	CASQGLGETQYF	TGTGCCAGCCAGGGTTTAGGAGAGACCCAGTACTTC
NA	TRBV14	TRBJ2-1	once	CASSQALTGYYNEQFF	TGTGCCAGCAGCCAAGCCCTGACAGGTTACTACAATGAGCAGTTCTTC
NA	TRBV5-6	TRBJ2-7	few	CASSLEGRRRHYEQYF	TGTGCCAGCAGCTTGGAGGGTAGGCGGAGGCACTACGAGCAGTACTTC
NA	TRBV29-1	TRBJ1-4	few	CSVGLHNEKLFF	TGCAGCGTTGGGCTGCATAATGAAAAACTGTTTTTT
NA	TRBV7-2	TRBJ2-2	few	CASSSPRPHNTGELFF	TGTGCCAGCAGCTCCCCCAGGCCTCACAACACCGGGGAGCTGTTTTTT
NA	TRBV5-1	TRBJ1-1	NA	CASSFKGGIMNTEAFF	TGCGCCAGCAGCTTTAAGGGAGGGATAATGAACACTGAAGCTTTCTTT
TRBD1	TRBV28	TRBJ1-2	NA	CASSSQALTGGGYGYTF	TGTGCCAGCAGTTCCCAAGCCCTAACAGGGGGCGGCTATGGCTACACCTTC
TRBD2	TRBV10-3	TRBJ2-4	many	CAISEGLAATLENIQYF	TGTGCCATCAGTGAGGGACTAGCCGCCACCCTAGAAAACATTCAGTACTTC
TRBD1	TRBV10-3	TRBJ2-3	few	CAIRDTGGQTDTQYF	TGTGCCATCAGAGACACAGGGGGCCAGACAGATACGCAGTATTTT
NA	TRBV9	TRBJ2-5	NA	CASSSPGTSETQYF	TGTGCCAGCAGTTCCCCCGGGACGAGTGAAACCCAGTACTTC
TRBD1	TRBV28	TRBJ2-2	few	CASSHPGQGTGELFF	TGTGCCAGCAGTCACCCGGGACAGGGGACCGGGGAGCTGTTTTTT
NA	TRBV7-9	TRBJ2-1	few	CASSAIGRDSYNEQFF	TGTGCCAGCAGCGCAATCGGCAGGGATTCCTACAATGAGCAGTTCTTC
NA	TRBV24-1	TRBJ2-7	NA	CATSGATPEQYF	TGTGCCACCAGTGGCGCGACTCCCGAGCAGTACTTC
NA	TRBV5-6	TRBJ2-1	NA	CASSLRGMSRGEQFF	TGTGCCAGCAGCTTGAGGGGGATGAGTAGAGGAGAGCAGTTCTTC
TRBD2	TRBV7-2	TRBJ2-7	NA	CASSLVPSGISSYEQYF	TGTGCCAGCAGCTTAGTGCCTAGCGGAATTAGCTCCTACGAGCAGTACTTC
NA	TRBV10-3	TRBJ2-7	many	CAIGGQGHYEQYF	TGTGCCATTGGCGGGCAGGGGCACTACGAGCAGTACTTC
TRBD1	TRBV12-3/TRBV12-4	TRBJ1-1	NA	CASRAGDRGSTEAFF	TGTGCCAGCAGGGCTGGGGACAGGGGGAGCACTGAAGCTTTCTTT
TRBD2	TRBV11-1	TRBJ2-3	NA	CASSFSRAGSISADTQYF	TGTGCCAGCAGCTTTTCCCGAGCGGGATCAATTAGCGCAGATACGCAGTATTTT
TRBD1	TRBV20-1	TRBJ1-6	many	CSASQDRGSSPLHF	TGCAGTGCTAGCCAAGACAGGGGAAGTTCACCCCTCCACTTT
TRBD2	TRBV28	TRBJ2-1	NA	CASSKSGVGGNEQFF	TGTGCCAGCAGTAAGAGCGGGGTTGGCGGCAATGAGCAGTTCTTC
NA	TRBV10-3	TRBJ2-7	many	CAISETGGVYEQYF	TGTGCCATCAGTGAGACAGGGGGGGTCTACGAGCAGTACTTC
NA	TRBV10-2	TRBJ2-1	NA	CASTVATTQNEQFF	TGCGCCAGCACGGTAGCGACAACACAGAATGAGCAGTTCTTC
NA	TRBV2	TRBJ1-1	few	CASRRIQGGGEAFF	TGTGCCAGCAGAAGGATCCAGGGAGGAGGTGAAGCTTTCTTT
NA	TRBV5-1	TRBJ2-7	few	CASSSTPGELEQYF	TGCGCCAGCAGCTCGACCCCGGGGGAACTGGAGCAGTACTTC
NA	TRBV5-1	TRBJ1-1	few	CASSPAGGNTEAFF	TGCGCCAGCAGCCCGGCGGGGGGGAACACTGAAGCTTTCTTT
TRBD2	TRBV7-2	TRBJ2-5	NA	CASSYSGGEETQYF	TGTGCCAGCAGTTATAGCGGGGGGGAAGAGACCCAGTACTTC
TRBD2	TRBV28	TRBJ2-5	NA	CASSPAGLGEKTQYF	TGTGCCAGCAGTCCGGCTGGACTAGGGGAAAAGACCCAGTACTTC
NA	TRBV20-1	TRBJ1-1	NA	CSAWGPAGTEAFF	TGCAGTGCTTGGGGCCCTGCGGGCACTGAAGCTTTCTTT
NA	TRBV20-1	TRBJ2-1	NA	CSARVGTSGSYNEQFF	TGCAGTGCTAGAGTAGGGACTTCAGGATCCTACAATGAGCAGTTCTTC
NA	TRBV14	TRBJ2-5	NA	CASSHTPETQYF	TGTGCCAGCAGCCACACCCCAGAGACCCAGTACTTC
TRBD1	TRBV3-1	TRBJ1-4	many	CASSQDSGTGEKLFF	TGTGCCAGCAGCCAAGACTCCGGGACAGGTGAAAAACTGTTTTTT